This T cell receptor (beta chain) was sequenced for a study of PD-L1 blockade in urothelial cancer. Across the whole study: Patients' histories included 0 to 3 prior chemotherapy regimens. Samples came from 3 weeks, at the second dose, and 6 weeks into treatment. T cells numbered a median of roughly 150,000 in the blood samples.

Germline V lookup: CDR1 SGHAT, CDR2 FQNNGV. The CDR3 is 17 residues long. Germline trimming cut 4 bases from V and 4 bases from J; bases unmatched to any gene: 8. Time point in this sample: pretreatment peripheral blood. Synthetic TCR analog templates were spiked into all PCRs individually. Sequencing used immunoSEQ multiplex PCR; TCRdb keeps in-frame clones, though not all of them. This sample has approximately 55,000 clones, with 86% found just once. V is TRBV11-2 and J is TRBJ2-5; the match to TRBD2 covers 14 bases. The source of this sequence is a man aged 60-69 years with urothelial cancer. Sample: PBMCs, taken around atezolizumab (anti-PD-L1) treatment. The CDR3 loop reads CASSSGTSGGLGETQYF. CDR3 sequence (DNA): TGTGCCAGCAGCTCCGGGACTAGCGGGGGTTTGGGAGAGACCCAGTACTTC.